The rows below give T cell receptor beta chains drawn from one sample of a study of cytomegalovirus exposure and HLA in healthy donors. This table comes from immunoSEQ multiplex PCR, and its TCRdb copy is limited to in-frame clones, with some not included. The sample carries a few hundred thousand clones, 90% recorded once. Sequencing was performed on PBMCs. Receptors originate from a woman aged 25 to 39 in good health and CMV-seronegative. Both conserved end residues are part of each CDR3. The order of the fields is D gene, clone size, J gene, V gene, CDR3 protein, CDR3 DNA. D genes are given only for firm matches. The listing skips clone size in some rows; elsewhere it reads once, few, many or a size class.

d_call: TRBD1; clone_size: NA; j_call: TRBJ1-2; v_call: TRBV10-3; cdr3_aa: CAISESGGTDYGYTF; cdr3_nt: TGTGCCATCAGTGAGTCGGGCGGGACAGATTATGGCTACACCTTC
d_call: NA; clone_size: NA; j_call: TRBJ2-3; v_call: TRBV5-1; cdr3_aa: CASSPGQLSAGTQYF; cdr3_nt: TGCGCCAGCAGCCCAGGACAGCTCTCGGCCGGTACGCAGTATTTT
d_call: TRBD2; clone_size: NA; j_call: TRBJ2-3; v_call: TRBV9; cdr3_aa: CASSVGGRAGGDTQYF; cdr3_nt: TGTGCCAGCAGCGTAGGTGGGAGGGCCGGAGGAGATACGCAGTATTTT
d_call: NA; clone_size: NA; j_call: TRBJ2-1; v_call: TRBV5-1; cdr3_aa: CASNLGDEQFF; cdr3_nt: TGCGCCAGCAATCTTGGCGATGAGCAGTTCTTC
d_call: TRBD2; clone_size: NA; j_call: TRBJ2-3; v_call: TRBV2; cdr3_aa: CASSRQLAGTDTQYF; cdr3_nt: TGTGCCAGCAGCCGCCAACTAGCGGGCACAGATACGCAGTATTTT
d_call: TRBD1; clone_size: few; j_call: TRBJ1-2; v_call: TRBV4-3; cdr3_aa: CASSQDVGVRQGYGYTF; cdr3_nt: TGCGCCAGCAGCCAAGATGTGGGGGTACGACAGGGCTATGGCTACACCTTC
d_call: NA; clone_size: NA; j_call: TRBJ1-5; v_call: TRBV19; cdr3_aa: CASGNPRFGNQPQHF; cdr3_nt: TGTGCCAGTGGGAACCCCCGATTTGGCAATCAGCCCCAGCATTTT
d_call: TRBD1; clone_size: NA; j_call: TRBJ1-2; v_call: TRBV19; cdr3_aa: CASSTRQGTANYGYTF; cdr3_nt: TGTGCCAGTAGTACCAGACAGGGGACAGCTAACTATGGCTACACCTTC
d_call: TRBD2; clone_size: NA; j_call: TRBJ2-1; v_call: TRBV7-6; cdr3_aa: CASSSSPGLGYNEQFF; cdr3_nt: TGTGCCAGCAGCTCAAGTCCGGGACTAGGCTACAATGAGCAGTTCTTC
d_call: NA; clone_size: few; j_call: TRBJ2-2; v_call: TRBV18; cdr3_aa: CASSTTTVNTGELFF; cdr3_nt: TGTGCCAGCTCGACCACTACTGTGAACACCGGGGAGCTGTTTTTT
d_call: NA; clone_size: NA; j_call: TRBJ1-1; v_call: TRBV11-3; cdr3_aa: CASSFSSSARGVGTEAFF; cdr3_nt: TGTGCCAGCAGCTTCTCGTCATCCGCAAGGGGGGTCGGCACTGAAGCTTTCTTT
d_call: NA; clone_size: once; j_call: TRBJ2-2; v_call: TRBV19; cdr3_aa: CASSMTGLLTGELFF; cdr3_nt: TGTGCCAGTAGTATGACCGGACTCCTCACCGGGGAGCTGTTTTTT
d_call: TRBD1; clone_size: NA; j_call: TRBJ2-1; v_call: TRBV2; cdr3_aa: CASAAVGTGGNEQFF; cdr3_nt: TGTGCCAGCGCCGCCGTTGGGACAGGGGGGAATGAGCAGTTCTTC
d_call: NA; clone_size: NA; j_call: TRBJ1-5; v_call: TRBV19; cdr3_aa: CASSIIGQDGSQPQHF; cdr3_nt: TGTGCCAGTAGTATCATCGGTCAGGACGGGAGTCAGCCCCAGCATTTT
d_call: TRBD2; clone_size: NA; j_call: TRBJ2-3; v_call: TRBV7-3; cdr3_aa: CASSSSGSSTDTQYF; cdr3_nt: TGTGCCAGCAGCTCTAGCGGGTCTAGCACAGATACGCAGTATTTT
d_call: NA; clone_size: NA; j_call: TRBJ2-7; v_call: TRBV5-5; cdr3_aa: CASSFGQSSYEQYF; cdr3_nt: TGTGCCAGCAGCTTTGGACAGAGCTCCTACGAGCAGTACTTC
d_call: NA; clone_size: NA; j_call: TRBJ2-7; v_call: TRBV11-2; cdr3_aa: CASSLVTFGSAEQYF; cdr3_nt: TGTGCCAGCAGCTTAGTGACATTCGGATCAGCCGAGCAGTACTTC
d_call: NA; clone_size: NA; j_call: TRBJ2-2; v_call: TRBV19; cdr3_aa: CASSRTGTTNTGELFF; cdr3_nt: TGTGCCAGTAGTCGGACCGGGACAACGAACACCGGGGAGCTGTTTTTT
d_call: NA; clone_size: NA; j_call: TRBJ2-1; v_call: TRBV11-2; cdr3_aa: CASSLDGRANNEQFF; cdr3_nt: TGTGCCAGCAGCTTAGACGGACGAGCAAACAATGAGCAGTTCTTC
d_call: NA; clone_size: NA; j_call: TRBJ2-1; v_call: TRBV6-5; cdr3_aa: CASSRSYNEQFF; cdr3_nt: TGTGCCAGCAGTAGGTCATACAATGAGCAGTTCTTC
d_call: TRBD2; clone_size: NA; j_call: TRBJ2-5; v_call: TRBV6-5; cdr3_aa: CASSYSYAGAAETQYF; cdr3_nt: TGTGCCAGCAGTTACTCGTATGCGGGAGCGGCAGAGACCCAGTACTTC
d_call: NA; clone_size: once; j_call: TRBJ2-7; v_call: TRBV20-1; cdr3_aa: CSARDGGAQYF; cdr3_nt: TGCAGTGCTAGAGACGGTGGAGCGCAGTACTTC
d_call: NA; clone_size: NA; j_call: TRBJ1-1; v_call: TRBV25-1; cdr3_aa: CASSAGLNTEAFF; cdr3_nt: TGTGCCAGCAGTGCGGGCCTGAACACTGAAGCTTTCTTT
d_call: TRBD1; clone_size: few; j_call: TRBJ2-7; v_call: TRBV18; cdr3_aa: CASSQGTGGYEQYF; cdr3_nt: TGTGCCAGCTCCCAAGGGACAGGGGGCTACGAGCAGTACTTC
d_call: NA; clone_size: NA; j_call: TRBJ2-1; v_call: TRBV9; cdr3_aa: CASGLGVGNEQFF; cdr3_nt: TGTGCCTCTGGGCTAGGGGTGGGCAATGAGCAGTTCTTC
d_call: TRBD1; clone_size: NA; j_call: TRBJ1-2; v_call: TRBV27; cdr3_aa: CASSLGTGSNYGYTF; cdr3_nt: TGTGCCAGCAGTTTAGGGACAGGGTCAAACTATGGCTACACCTTC
d_call: TRBD1; clone_size: NA; j_call: TRBJ2-5; v_call: TRBV11-3; cdr3_aa: CASSLTGEGETQYF; cdr3_nt: TGTGCCAGCAGCTTAACAGGGGAAGGAGAGACCCAGTACTTC
d_call: TRBD1; clone_size: few; j_call: TRBJ2-4; v_call: TRBV28; cdr3_aa: CASRNPGQHHIQYF; cdr3_nt: TGTGCCAGCAGGAATCCGGGACAGCATCACATTCAGTACTTC
d_call: NA; clone_size: NA; j_call: TRBJ2-7; v_call: TRBV28; cdr3_aa: CASSTAPSYEQYF; cdr3_nt: TGTGCCAGCAGTACAGCGCCGTCCTACGAGCAGTACTTC
d_call: NA; clone_size: NA; j_call: TRBJ2-2; v_call: TRBV16; cdr3_aa: CASSQFGLVSTGELFF; cdr3_nt: TGTGCCAGCAGCCAATTTGGTCTAGTCTCCACCGGGGAGCTGTTTTTT
d_call: TRBD1; clone_size: NA; j_call: TRBJ2-5; v_call: TRBV18; cdr3_aa: CASAPTGTGKETQYF; cdr3_nt: TGTGCCAGCGCACCAACCGGGACAGGGAAAGAGACCCAGTACTTC
d_call: TRBD1; clone_size: NA; j_call: TRBJ2-7; v_call: TRBV27; cdr3_aa: CASRPSGQGYEQYF; cdr3_nt: TGTGCCAGCAGGCCGTCGGGACAGGGTTACGAGCAGTACTTC
d_call: TRBD1; clone_size: NA; j_call: TRBJ1-5; v_call: TRBV28; cdr3_aa: CASSRGQGGNQPQHF; cdr3_nt: TGTGCCAGCAGTCGGGGACAGGGTGGCAATCAGCCCCAGCATTTT
d_call: NA; clone_size: NA; j_call: TRBJ2-5; v_call: TRBV5-1; cdr3_aa: CASNSEQQETQYF; cdr3_nt: TGCGCCAGCAATTCCGAACAGCAAGAGACCCAGTACTTC
d_call: NA; clone_size: once; j_call: TRBJ2-7; v_call: TRBV29-1; cdr3_aa: CSVQGRLSSYEQYF; cdr3_nt: TGCAGCGTTCAGGGGAGGCTATCCTCCTACGAGCAGTACTTC
d_call: NA; clone_size: NA; j_call: TRBJ2-5; v_call: TRBV5-4; cdr3_aa: CASREGTRETQYF; cdr3_nt: TGTGCCAGCCGCGAAGGGACCAGAGAGACCCAGTACTTC